Listed below are T cell receptor beta chains from one sample, sequenced in a study of cytomegalovirus exposure and HLA in healthy donors. TCRdb's table, derived via immunoSEQ multiplex PCR, lists solely in-frame clones and lacks some. Of about 180,000 clones in the sample, under 90% were seen once. Sequencing used PBMCs. Every receptor here comes from a man younger than 35 in good health and CMV-seronegative. CDR3s include the opening cysteine and the closing phenylalanine or tryptophan.

TRBJ2-1 | TRBV9 | CASTVRDSSYNEQFF
TRBJ2-7 | TRBV28 | CASSLPGLAGFEQYF
TRBJ1-1 | TRBV5-4 | CASSLAAGGVDTEAFF
TRBJ1-5 | TRBV30 | CAWSVGGGRQPQHF
TRBJ1-1 | TRBV5-1 | CASSMDRVGEAFF
TRBJ2-7 | TRBV7-3 | CASSLDSELNEQYF
TRBJ1-1 | TRBV5-1 | CASSLGPGGELAFF
TRBJ2-2 | TRBV5-1 | CASSNPTGTGELFF
TRBJ1-5 | TRBV2 | CASSPTEHQPQHF
TRBJ1-2 | TRBV5-5 | CASSLGQHNYGYTF
TRBJ2-7 | TRBV6-1 | CATSEGLAGGYEQYF
TRBJ1-5 | TRBV5-8 | CASSSKRKQPQHF
TRBJ1-3 | TRBV11-2 | CASSLEEGGHSGNTIYF
TRBJ1-4 | TRBV4-2 | CASSPQTGKNEKLFF
TRBJ2-7 | TRBV4-3 | CASSQVSGESGHPRHEQYF
TRBJ2-6 | TRBV7-6 | CASSSGQVLRGANVLTF
TRBJ2-1 | TRBV19 | CASSIVGQAFYDEQFF
TRBJ1-1 | TRBV30 | CAWSVRLGGGVTEAFF